A selection of T cell receptor beta chains follows, all from one sample in a study of T-cell reconstitution after alpha-beta-depleted transplantation in children. Each CDR3 protein gets one entry after TCRdb re-called the PCR reads with MiXCR. The sample shows about 980,000 distinct CDR3 sequences, around 30% of them seen only once. This sample comprised PBMCs, mostly from graft donor cells, obtained 360 days after TCRalphabeta/CD19-depleted stem cell transplant. The receptor source for this set is a boy under three years old who had a stem cell transplant for SCID, so the T cells may come from the graft donor. Each CDR3 is given with its conserved first and last residue. Fields, in order: J gene, D gene, V gene, clone size, CDR3 protein, CDR3 DNA. The D gene is left open where the match is weak. Not every row has a clone size; where given, it reads once, few, many or a size class.

TRBJ2-1 | TRBD2 | TRBV10-3 | few | CASAGDSYNEQFF | TGTGCCAGCGCGGGGGACTCCTACAATGAGCAGTTCTTC
TRBJ2-7 | TRBD1 | TRBV6-1 | - | CASSRPGQGSEQYF | TGTGCCAGCAGCCGACCGGGACAGGGGTCCGAGCAGTACTTC
TRBJ2-7 | - | TRBV20-1 | few | CSARGGYSYEQYF | TGCAGTGCTAGAGGCGGCTACTCCTACGAGCAGTACTTC
TRBJ2-7 | TRBD1 | TRBV5-1 | few | CASSLGSDRVAYEQYF | TGCGCCAGCAGCTTAGGCTCTGACAGGGTCGCCTACGAGCAGTACTTC
TRBJ2-1 | - | TRBV12-3/TRBV12-4 | once | CASSWDPLTYNEQFF | TGTGCCAGCAGTTGGGACCCTCTTACCTACAATGAGCAGTTCTTC
TRBJ2-1 | TRBD1 | TRBV5-1 | - | CASSWTGGLGFF | TGCGCCAGCAGCTGGACAGGGGGTCTAGGGTTCTTC
TRBJ2-1 | - | TRBV5-1 | - | CASSPGTPNNEQFF | TGCGCCAGCAGCCCCGGGACACCTAACAATGAGCAGTTCTTC
TRBJ1-4 | - | TRBV18 | few | CASSRTANEKLFF | TGTGCCAGCTCACGGACGGCGAATGAAAAACTGTTTTTT
TRBJ2-2 | TRBD1 | TRBV4-3 | - | CASSQQGALTGELFF | TGCGCCAGCAGCCAGCAGGGGGCTCTCACCGGGGAGCTGTTTTTT
TRBJ2-1 | - | TRBV20-1 | - | CSAGPGRGRTEQFF | TGCAGTGCCGGACCGGGCCGTGGCCGGACTGAGCAGTTCTTC
TRBJ1-1 | - | TRBV20-1 | few | CSASGGAGTEAFF | TGCAGTGCTTCCGGGGGGGCGGGCACTGAAGCTTTCTTT
TRBJ2-1 | TRBD2 | TRBV4-3 | few | CASSQDPGIGRRNEQFF | TGCGCCAGCAGCCAAGACCCCGGTATCGGGAGGCGCAATGAGCAGTTCTTC
TRBJ2-1 | - | TRBV2 | many | CASSEESQIAYNEQFF | TGTGCCAGCAGTGAAGAATCCCAAATAGCCTACAATGAGCAGTTCTTC
TRBJ2-7 | TRBD2 | TRBV20-1 | - | CSASFSGGAVYEQYF | TGCAGTGCTTCCTTTAGCGGGGGGGCGGTTTACGAGCAGTACTTC
TRBJ2-6 | - | TRBV12-3/TRBV12-4 | few | CASTVSGANVLTF | TGTGCCAGCACCGTCTCTGGGGCCAACGTCCTGACTTTC
TRBJ1-1 | - | TRBV29-1 | - | CSVAKRDTEAFF | TGCAGCGTAGCAAAGAGGGACACTGAAGCTTTCTTT
TRBJ1-1 | - | TRBV11-2 | - | CASRRAAVGTEAFF | TGTGCCAGCAGGCGGGCTGCGGTCGGCACTGAAGCTTTCTTT
TRBJ2-7 | TRBD2 | TRBV5-5 | - | CASSLSRGGPSYEQYF | TGTGCCAGCAGCTTGAGCCGCGGGGGTCCTTCCTACGAGCAGTACTTC
TRBJ2-7 | TRBD1 | TRBV4-1 | few | CASSHPRGEQYF | TGCGCCAGCAGCCATCCCAGGGGGGAGCAGTACTTC
TRBJ2-1 | - | TRBV20-1 | - | CSAPRRGGPYNEQFF | TGCAGTGCCCCTCGAAGGGGGGGGCCTTACAATGAGCAGTTCTTC
TRBJ2-5 | TRBD1 | TRBV10-3 | - | CAISDRTGRETQYF | TGTGCCATCAGTGATCGGACAGGGCGTGAGACCCAGTACTTC
TRBJ1-2 | - | TRBV20-1 | - | CSATLQQLPNYGYTF | TGCAGTGCCACCCTCCAACAGCTACCTAACTATGGCTACACCTTC
TRBJ2-7 | - | TRBV27 | - | CASSYDGTSYEQYF | TGTGCCAGCAGTTACGACGGAACCTCGTACGAGCAGTACTTC
TRBJ2-7 | - | TRBV7-9 | few | CASSQTPRDIWYF | TGTGCCAGCAGTCAAACGCCCCGGGACATTTGGTACTTC
TRBJ2-1 | - | TRBV7-2 | many | CASSLGGGLGNEQFF | TGTGCCAGCAGCTTAGGGGGGGGCCTAGGGAATGAGCAGTTCTTC
TRBJ1-2 | TRBD1 | TRBV30 | few | CAWKQGGGGYTF | TGTGCCTGGAAACAGGGGGGTGGCGGCTACACCTTC
TRBJ2-7 | TRBD1 | TRBV12-3/TRBV12-4 | - | CASRKGDRAGEQYF | TGTGCCAGCAGGAAAGGGGACAGGGCGGGGGAGCAGTACTTC
TRBJ2-3 | TRBD2 | TRBV4-3 | - | CASSEDRWGGRADTQYF | TGCGCCAGCAGCGAAGATAGGTGGGGGGGTAGGGCAGATACGCAGTATTTT
TRBJ2-2 | - | TRBV11-1 | - | CASSLLTRWRTGELFF | TGTGCCAGCAGCTTACTCACTCGGTGGCGTACCGGGGAGCTGTTTTTT
TRBJ2-7 | TRBD2 | TRBV5-1 | - | CASSLFGWRSGGPYEQYF | TGCGCCAGCAGCTTGTTTGGGTGGCGTAGCGGGGGACCCTACGAGCAGTACTTC
TRBJ1-2 | TRBD1 | TRBV5-1 | - | CASSLGDRGGGYTF | TGCGCCAGCAGCTTGGGTGACAGGGGAGGAGGCTACACCTTC
TRBJ2-5 | TRBD1 | TRBV24-1 | few | CATSDPGTGARETQYF | TGTGCCACCAGTGACCCCGGGACAGGGGCTCGGGAGACCCAGTACTTC
TRBJ2-2 | - | TRBV29-1 | few | CSAEGAGELFF | TGCAGCGCGGAGGGGGCCGGGGAGCTGTTTTTT
TRBJ2-7 | - | TRBV12-3/TRBV12-4 | few | CASSFERAYEQYF | TGTGCCAGCAGTTTTGAGCGGGCGTACGAGCAGTACTTC
TRBJ2-2 | TRBD1 | TRBV7-2 | - | CASSPGQTRLTGELFF | TGTGCCAGCAGCCCGGGACAGACCAGACTAACCGGGGAGCTGTTTTTT
TRBJ1-1 | - | TRBV12-3/TRBV12-4 | few | CASSPQGRPNTEAFF | TGTGCCAGCAGTCCCCAGGGAAGGCCGAACACTGAAGCTTTCTTT
TRBJ1-2 | TRBD1 | TRBV7-8 | - | CASSYQGQGEGGYTF | TGTGCCAGCAGCTACCAAGGACAGGGCGAGGGTGGCTACACCTTC